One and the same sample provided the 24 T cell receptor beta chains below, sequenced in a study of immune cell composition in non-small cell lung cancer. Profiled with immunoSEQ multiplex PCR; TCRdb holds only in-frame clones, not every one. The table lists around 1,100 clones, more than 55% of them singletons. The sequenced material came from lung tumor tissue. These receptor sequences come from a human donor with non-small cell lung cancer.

The CDR3 loop reads CASSLAGGNTGELFF. The CDR3 DNA reads TGTGCCAGCAGCTTAGCGGGGGGGAACACCGGGGAGCTGTTTTTT. The V gene is TRBV5-4, the J gene TRBJ2-2; TRBD2 agrees at 9 bases. The CDR3 runs 15 residues. Looked up from germline, CDR1 is SGHNT and CDR2 is YYREEE (reference sequence). The V segment lost 2 bases and the J segment 1 base; nucleotides outside the gene matches: 0.

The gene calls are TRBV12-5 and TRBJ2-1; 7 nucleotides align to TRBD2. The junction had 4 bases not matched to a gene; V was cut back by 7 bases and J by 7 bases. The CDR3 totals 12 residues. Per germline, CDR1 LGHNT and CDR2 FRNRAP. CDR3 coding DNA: TGTGCTAGTGCCCGTAGCGGGAATGAGCAGTTCTTC. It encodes CASARSGNEQFF.

This CDR3 is CASSLAGGPHGYTF. The CDR3 nucleotides are TGTGCCAGCAGCTTAGCCGGGGGTCCCCATGGCTACACCTTC. The chain combines TRBV11-1 with TRBJ1-2; perhaps TRBD1 as D (5 bases). CDR1 is SGHAT and CDR2 is FQDESV in the germline V gene (reference sequence). The germline V and J ends were trimmed by 0 bases and 6 bases, with 11 bases remaining between them. The CDR3 runs 14 residues.

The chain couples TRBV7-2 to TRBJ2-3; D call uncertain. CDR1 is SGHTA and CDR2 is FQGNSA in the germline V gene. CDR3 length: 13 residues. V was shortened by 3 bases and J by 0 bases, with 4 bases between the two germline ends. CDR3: CASSFGSTDTQYF. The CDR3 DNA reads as TGTGCCAGCAGCTTTGGCAGCACAGATACGCAGTATTTT.

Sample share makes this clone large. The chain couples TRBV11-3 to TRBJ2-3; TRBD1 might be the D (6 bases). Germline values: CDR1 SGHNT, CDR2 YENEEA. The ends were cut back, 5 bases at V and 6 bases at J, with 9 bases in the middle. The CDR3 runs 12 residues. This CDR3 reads CASSLQGDTQYF. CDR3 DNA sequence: TGTGCCAGCAGCCTACAGGGTGATACGCAGTATTTT.

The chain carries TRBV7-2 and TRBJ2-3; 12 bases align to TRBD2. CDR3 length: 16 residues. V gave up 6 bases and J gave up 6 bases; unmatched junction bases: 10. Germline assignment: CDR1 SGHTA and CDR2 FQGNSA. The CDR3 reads CASRPTSGGPWDTQYF. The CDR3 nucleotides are TGTGCCAGCAGGCCGACTAGCGGGGGACCGTGGGATACGCAGTATTTT. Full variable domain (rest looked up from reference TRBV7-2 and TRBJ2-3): GAGVSQSPSNKVTEKGKDVELRCDPISGHTALYWYRQSLGQGLEFLIYFQGNSAPDKSGLPSDRFSAERTGGSVSTLTIQRTQQEDSAVYLCASRPTSGGPWDTQYFGPGTRLTVL.

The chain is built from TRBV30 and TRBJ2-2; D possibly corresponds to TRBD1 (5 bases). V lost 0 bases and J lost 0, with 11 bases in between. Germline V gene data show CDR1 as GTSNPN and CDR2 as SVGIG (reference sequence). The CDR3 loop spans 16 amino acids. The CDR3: CAWSVRSGTNTGELFF. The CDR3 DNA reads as TGTGCCTGGAGTGTACGGTCAGGGACGAACACCGGGGAGCTGTTTTTT.

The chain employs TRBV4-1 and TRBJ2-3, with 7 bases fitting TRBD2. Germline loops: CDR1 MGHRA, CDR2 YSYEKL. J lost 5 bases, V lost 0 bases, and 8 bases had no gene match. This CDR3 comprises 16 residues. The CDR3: CASSQDRGGEGDTQYF. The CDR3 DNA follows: TGCGCCAGCAGCCAAGATAGGGGCGGGGAGGGAGATACGCAGTATTTT.

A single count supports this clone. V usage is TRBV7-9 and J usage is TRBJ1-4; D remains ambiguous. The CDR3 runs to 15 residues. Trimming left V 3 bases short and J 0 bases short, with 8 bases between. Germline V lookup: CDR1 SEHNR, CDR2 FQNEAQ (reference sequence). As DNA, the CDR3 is TGTGCCAGCAGCTTCCCATCTACAACTAATGAAAAACTGTTTTTT. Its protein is CASSFPSTTNEKLFF.

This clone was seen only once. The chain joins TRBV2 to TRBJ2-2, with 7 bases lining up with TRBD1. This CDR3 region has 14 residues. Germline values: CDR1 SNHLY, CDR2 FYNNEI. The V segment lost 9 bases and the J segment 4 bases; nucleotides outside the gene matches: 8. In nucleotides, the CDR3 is TGTGCCAGTCAGGAACAGGGGCCCACCGGGGAGCTGTTTTTT. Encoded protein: CASQEQGPTGELFF. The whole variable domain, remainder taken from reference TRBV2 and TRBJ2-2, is EPEVTQTPSHQVTQMGQEVILRCVPISNHLYFYWYRQILGQKVEFLVSFYNNEISEKSEIFDDQFSVERPDGSNFTLKIRSTKLEDSAMYFCASQEQGPTGELFFGEGSRLTVL.

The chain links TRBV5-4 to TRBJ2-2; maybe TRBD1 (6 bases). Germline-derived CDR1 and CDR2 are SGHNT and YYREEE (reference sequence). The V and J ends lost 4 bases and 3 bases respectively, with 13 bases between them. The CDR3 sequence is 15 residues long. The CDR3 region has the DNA TGTGCCAGCAGCCGGCCTGAGGGGGACACCGGGGAGCTGTTTTTT. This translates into CASSRPEGDTGELFF.

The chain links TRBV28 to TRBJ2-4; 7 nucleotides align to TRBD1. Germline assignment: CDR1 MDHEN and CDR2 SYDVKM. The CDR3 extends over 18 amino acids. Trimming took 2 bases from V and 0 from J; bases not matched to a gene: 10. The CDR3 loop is CASSLPRQGVLAKNIQYF. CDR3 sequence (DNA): TGTGCCAGCAGTTTACCCAGGCAGGGGGTCCTAGCCAAAAACATTCAGTACTTC.

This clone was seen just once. The CDR3, as DNA: TGTGCCAGCAGCCCTACGACAGGGGAAAATTCACCCCTCCACTTT. As protein: CASSPTTGENSPLHF. The chain is built from TRBV7-2 and TRBJ1-6, with 8 bases identical to TRBD1. V lost 5 bases to trimming and J lost 7 bases; unmatched junction nucleotides: 7. The CDR3 runs to 15 residues. Germline-derived CDR1 and CDR2 are SGHTA and FQGNSA.

The CDR3 DNA follows: TGTGCCAGCAGCTTAGGACAGGTAGCGGGAAAACTGTTTTTT. Translating it yields CASSLGQVAGKLFF. The rearrangement links TRBV7-9 to TRBJ1-4; a possible D gene is TRBD1 (6 bases). V was clipped by 1 base and J by 10 bases, with 13 bases between them. The germline V gene encodes CDR1 SEHNR and CDR2 FQNEAQ (reference sequence). This CDR3 region has 14 residues.

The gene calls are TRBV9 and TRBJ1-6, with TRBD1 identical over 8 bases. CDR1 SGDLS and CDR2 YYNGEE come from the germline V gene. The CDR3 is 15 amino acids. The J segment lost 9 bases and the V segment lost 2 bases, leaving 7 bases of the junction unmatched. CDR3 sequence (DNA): TGTGCCAGCAGCGTTATGGACAGGGACAGTTCACCCCTCCACTTT. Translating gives CASSVMDRDSSPLHF.

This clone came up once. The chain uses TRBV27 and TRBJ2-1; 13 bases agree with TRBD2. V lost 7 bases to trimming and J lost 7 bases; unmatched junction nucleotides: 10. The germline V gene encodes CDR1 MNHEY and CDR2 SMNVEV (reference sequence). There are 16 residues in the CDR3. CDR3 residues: CASTPTGLAGFNEQFF. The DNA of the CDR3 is TGTGCCAGCACCCCGACGGGACTAGCGGGATTTAATGAGCAGTTCTTC.

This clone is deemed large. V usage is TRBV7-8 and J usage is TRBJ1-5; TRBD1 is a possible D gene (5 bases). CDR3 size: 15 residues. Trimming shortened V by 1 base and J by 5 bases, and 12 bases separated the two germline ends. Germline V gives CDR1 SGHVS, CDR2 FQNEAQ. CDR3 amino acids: CASSLGAGRDQPQHF. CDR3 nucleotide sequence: TGTGCCAGCAGCTTAGGGGCAGGGAGGGATCAGCCCCAGCATTTT.

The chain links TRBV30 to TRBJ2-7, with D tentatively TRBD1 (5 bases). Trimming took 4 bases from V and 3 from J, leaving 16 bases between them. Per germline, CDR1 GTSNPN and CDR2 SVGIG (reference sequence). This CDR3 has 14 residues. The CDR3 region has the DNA TGTGCCTGGAACCCCCCCCGGACAAGCTACGAGCAGTACTTC. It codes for CAWNPPRTSYEQYF.

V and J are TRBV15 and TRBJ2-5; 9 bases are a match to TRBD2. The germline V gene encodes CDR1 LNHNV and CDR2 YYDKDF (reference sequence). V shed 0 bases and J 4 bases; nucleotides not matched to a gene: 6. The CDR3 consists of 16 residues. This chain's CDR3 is CATSRDGRGGGETQYF. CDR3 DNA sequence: TGTGCCACCAGCAGAGATGGGCGGGGGGGAGGAGAGACCCAGTACTTC.

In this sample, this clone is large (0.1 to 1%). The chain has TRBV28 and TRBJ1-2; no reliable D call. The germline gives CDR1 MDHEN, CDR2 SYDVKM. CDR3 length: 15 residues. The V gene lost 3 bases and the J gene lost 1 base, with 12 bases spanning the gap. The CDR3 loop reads CASSLASPGNYGYTF. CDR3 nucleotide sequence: TGTGCCAGCAGTTTGGCTAGTCCGGGTAACTATGGCTACACCTTC.

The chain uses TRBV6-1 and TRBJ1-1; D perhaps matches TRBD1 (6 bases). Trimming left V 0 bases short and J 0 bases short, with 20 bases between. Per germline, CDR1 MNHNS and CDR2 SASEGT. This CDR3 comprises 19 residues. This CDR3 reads CASSEATPGHKTMNTEAFF. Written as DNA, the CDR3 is TGTGCCAGCAGTGAAGCTACACCGGGACACAAAACAATGAACACTGAAGCTTTCTTT.

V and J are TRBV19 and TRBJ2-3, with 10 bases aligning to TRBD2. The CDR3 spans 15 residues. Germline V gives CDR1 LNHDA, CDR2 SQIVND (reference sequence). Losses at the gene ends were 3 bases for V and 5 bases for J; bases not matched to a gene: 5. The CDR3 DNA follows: TGTGCCAGTAGTATGACTAGCGGGTCGTTAGATACGCAGTATTTT. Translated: CASSMTSGSLDTQYF.

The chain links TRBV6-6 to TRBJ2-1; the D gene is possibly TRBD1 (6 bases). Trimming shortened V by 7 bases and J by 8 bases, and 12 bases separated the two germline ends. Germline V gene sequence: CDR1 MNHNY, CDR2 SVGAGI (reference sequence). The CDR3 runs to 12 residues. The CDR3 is CASNHRDDEQFF. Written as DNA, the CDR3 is TGTGCCAGCAATCACAGGGATGATGAGCAGTTCTTC.

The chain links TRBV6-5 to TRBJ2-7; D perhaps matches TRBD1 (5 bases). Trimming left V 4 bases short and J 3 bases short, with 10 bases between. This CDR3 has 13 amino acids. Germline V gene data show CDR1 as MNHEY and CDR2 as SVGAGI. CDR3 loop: CASSSDSRYEQYF. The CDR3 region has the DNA TGTGCCAGCAGTTCCGACAGCCGCTACGAGCAGTACTTC.